These 14 T cell receptor beta chains came from one sample sequenced in a study of shared clonotypes between healthy human individuals. Naive CD8 isolation took CD45RO-negative cells positively selected for CCR7 and excluded terminally differentiated effector memory CD45RA+ cells. Clones were sequenced by immunoSEQ multiplex PCR, and TCRdb holds only the in-frame ones, with some missing. The data hold around 600,000 clones, with roughly 95% observed a single time. Sequencing was carried out using naive CD8+ T cells sorted from blood. The receptors here all came from a woman aged 30 to 39 in good health.

This CDR3 is CASSPGLAGVEQYF. In DNA form, the CDR3 reads TGTGCCAGCAGCCCAGGACTAGCGGGAGTCGAGCAGTACTTC. The V and J genes are TRBV27 and TRBJ2-7; 13 bases line up with TRBD2. V was pared by 6 bases and J by 6 bases, with 5 bases of the junction left unmatched. CDR1 is MNHEY, CDR2 SMNVEV, per germline (reference sequence). The CDR3 extends over 14 amino acids.

V gene TRBV5-1 combines with J gene TRBJ2-7; D is perhaps TRBD2 (6 bases). The CDR3 runs to 12 residues. Germline CDR1 reads SGHRS; CDR2 reads YFSETQ. V was clipped by 7 bases and J by 6 bases, with 14 bases between them. CDR3: CASEGPRGEQYF. The CDR3 nucleotides read TGCGCCAGCGAGGGACCGCGGGGCGAGCAGTACTTC.

The rearrangement uses TRBV6-6 and TRBJ2-7; D is unresolved. Trimming removed 4 bases at V and 4 bases at J, with 5 bases between. The germline gives CDR1 MNHNY, CDR2 SVGAGI (reference sequence). CDR3 length: 11 residues. The CDR3 nucleotides read TGTGCCAGCAGTTCCATTTACGAGCAGTACTTC. Amino acids: CASSSIYEQYF.

The chain links TRBV28 to TRBJ1-1; possibly TRBD1 for D (5 bases). Deletions cut 8 bases from V and 7 bases from J, with 26 bases between. The length of the CDR3 is 16 residues. Germline V gene data show CDR1 as MDHEN and CDR2 as SYDVKM. CDR3 coding DNA: TGTGCCAGCCCCCCGGGGTGGGGGTCCTATTACAGTGAAGCTTTCTTT. This codes for CASPPGWGSYYSEAFF.

The chain couples TRBV28 to TRBJ2-6, with D unclear. This CDR3 has 16 residues. V was shortened by 6 bases and J by 2 bases, with 14 bases between the two germline ends. CDR1 and CDR2 (germline): MDHEN, SYDVKM. The CDR3 DNA reads TGTGCCAGCAGACAATTGGTGGGTACTGGGGCCAACGTCCTGACTTTC. This sequence encodes CASRQLVGTGANVLTF.

This chain joins TRBV19 and TRBJ1-1, with D uncertain. Germline CDR1 is LNHDA and CDR2 is SQIVND (reference sequence). This CDR3 is built from 17 residues. Trimming cost V 7 bases and J 0 bases, with 21 bases left between them. DNA of the CDR3: TGTGCCAGTACCCACCTTACCGGACTAACAATGAACACTGAAGCTTTCTTT. It codes for CASTHLTGLTMNTEAFF. Full variable domain (rest looked up from reference TRBV19 and TRBJ1-1): DGGITQSPKYLFRKEGQNVTLSCEQNLNHDAMYWYRQDPGQGLRLIYYSQIVNDFQKGDIAEGYSVSREKKESFPLTVTSAQKNPTAFYLCASTHLTGLTMNTEAFFGQGTRLTVV.

The gene calls are TRBV27 and TRBJ2-1; the D is unclear. V gave up 8 bases and J gave up 3 bases, with 11 bases separating them. The germline CDR1 and CDR2 sequences are MNHEY and SMNVEV (reference sequence). The CDR3 runs to 13 residues. The CDR3 loop reads CASGRTGYNEQFF. DNA for the CDR3: TGTGCCAGCGGGCGGACGGGCTACAATGAGCAGTTCTTC.

This clone was observed a single time. The V gene is TRBV27, the J gene TRBJ2-1, with 14 bases fitting TRBD2. Germline V gene data show CDR1 as MNHEY and CDR2 as SMNVEV (reference sequence). Trimming removed 8 bases from V and 9 bases from J; junction bases left unmatched: 6. This CDR3 is 14 amino acids long. CDR3 nucleotide sequence: TGTGCCAGCCAGGGGACTAGCGGGAGCCCTGAGCAGTTCTTC. It encodes CASQGTSGSPEQFF.

The chain recombines TRBV28 with TRBJ1-2, with 11 bases fitting TRBD1. The V segment lost 7 bases and the J segment 4 bases; nucleotides outside the gene matches: 11. The CDR3 runs 16 residues. The V gene's germline CDR1 is MDHEN and CDR2 SYDVKM. The CDR3 DNA is TGTGCCAGCATGAAGGGACGGACAGGGGGCCGCTATGGCTACACCTTC. Amino acid sequence: CASMKGRTGGRYGYTF.

This sequence joins TRBV9 and TRBJ2-7; D perhaps matches TRBD2 (6 bases). Germline V lookup: CDR1 SGDLS, CDR2 YYNGEE. There are 14 residues in the CDR3. V lost 4 bases, J lost 7 bases, and 18 bases lay in between. In DNA form, the CDR3 reads TGTGCCAGCAGCTCCGGGACTCGAGTGGAGGAGCAGTACTTC. Protein product: CASSSGTRVEEQYF.

This rearrangement joins TRBV2 to TRBJ1-4, with D perhaps TRBD1 (6 bases). Trimming shortened V by 8 bases and J by 9 bases, and 19 bases separated the two germline ends. Germline loops: CDR1 SNHLY, CDR2 FYNNEI. This CDR3 region has 14 residues. The CDR3 coding sequence is TGTGCCAGCGGTCAGGGGACGGTTGGTAAAAAACTGTTTTTT. Amino acid sequence: CASGQGTVGKKLFF.

The rearrangement links TRBV6-5 to TRBJ2-7; D might be TRBD1 or TRBD2, each matching 5 bases. The CDR3 is made up of 13 amino acids. V lost 11 bases to trimming and J lost 0 bases, with 14 bases between them. From germline, CDR1 is MNHEY and CDR2 SVGAGI. CDR3 sequence: CAVGRASSYEQYF. The CDR3 DNA is TGTGCCGTGGGGCGGGCAAGCTCCTACGAGCAGTACTTC.

This chain uses TRBV7-2 with TRBJ1-1; possibly TRBD1 for D (5 bases). The length of the CDR3 is 13 residues. Trimming stripped 3 bases from V and 4 bases from J, with 9 bases between. Germline CDR1 is SGHTA and CDR2 is FQGNSA. CDR3 in DNA: TGTGCCAGCAGCTTTAAGGGACGCACTGAAGCTTTCTTT. This encodes CASSFKGRTEAFF.

The CDR3 region is CATSIRSGYGYTF. The DNA of the CDR3 is TGTGCCACGTCAATAAGGTCAGGCTATGGCTACACCTTC. V gene TRBV27 combines with J gene TRBJ1-2, with D hard to call. Trimming took off 10 bases at V and 4 bases at J, with 16 bases between the two ends. The CDR3 runs 13 residues. Germline V lookup: CDR1 MNHEY, CDR2 SMNVEV (reference sequence).